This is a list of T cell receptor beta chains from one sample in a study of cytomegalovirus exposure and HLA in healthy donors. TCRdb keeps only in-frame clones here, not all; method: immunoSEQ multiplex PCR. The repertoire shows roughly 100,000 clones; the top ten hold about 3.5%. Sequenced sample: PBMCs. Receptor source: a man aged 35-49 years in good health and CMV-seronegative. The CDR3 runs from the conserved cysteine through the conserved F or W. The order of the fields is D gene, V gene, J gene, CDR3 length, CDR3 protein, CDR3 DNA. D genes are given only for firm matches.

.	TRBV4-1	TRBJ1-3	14	CASSQVADSSLTHF	TGCGCCAGCAGCCAAGTGGCTGACTCCTCGCTTACCCATTTT
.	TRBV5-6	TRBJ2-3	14	CASSPGTRTDTQYF	TGTGCCAGCAGCCCTGGGACACGCACAGATACGCAGTATTTT
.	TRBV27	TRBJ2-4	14	CASRERQIKNIQYF	TGTGCCAGCAGAGAGAGACAGATCAAAAACATTCAGTACTTC
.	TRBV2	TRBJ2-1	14	CASSDPLDSHEQFF	TGTGCCAGCAGTGATCCTCTAGACTCCCATGAGCAGTTCTTC
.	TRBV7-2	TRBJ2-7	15	CASSYAQSSTYEQYF	TGTGCCAGCAGCTACGCCCAGTCCTCAACCTACGAGCAGTACTTC
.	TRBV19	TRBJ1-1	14	CASSQTGSATEAFF	TGTGCCAGTAGCCAAACCGGGTCAGCCACTGAAGCTTTCTTT
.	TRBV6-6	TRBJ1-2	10	CARERCGYTF	TGTGCCAGAGAGCGCTGCGGCTACACCTTC
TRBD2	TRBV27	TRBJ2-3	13	CASGTTRRDTQYF	TGTGCCAGCGGGACTACACGGAGAGATACGCAGTATTTT
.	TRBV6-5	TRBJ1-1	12	CASSRTNTEAFF	TGTGCCAGCAGCCGAACTAACACTGAAGCTTTCTTT
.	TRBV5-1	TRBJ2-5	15	CASSLRQGGGETQYF	TGCGCCAGCAGCTTGAGGCAGGGAGGTGGAGAGACCCAGTACTTC
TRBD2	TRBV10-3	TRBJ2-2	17	CAISDPDLAGSTGELFF	TGTGCCATCAGTGACCCGGATCTAGCGGGAAGTACCGGGGAGCTGTTTTTT
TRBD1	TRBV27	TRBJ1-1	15	CASSLSQGAGTEAFF	TGTGCCAGCAGTTTATCCCAGGGGGCGGGCACTGAAGCTTTCTTT
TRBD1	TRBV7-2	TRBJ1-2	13	CASSLDRGLGYTF	TGTGCCAGCAGCTTAGACAGGGGGCTTGGCTACACCTTC
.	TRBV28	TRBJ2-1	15	CASSLRRPTANEQFF	TGTGCCAGCAGCCTACGGAGGCCCACGGCCAATGAGCAGTTCTTC
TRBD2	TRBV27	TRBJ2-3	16	CASRMTSGRAPDTQYF	TGTGCCAGCAGGATGACTAGCGGGAGGGCCCCAGATACGCAGTATTTT
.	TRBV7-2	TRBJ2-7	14	CASSLGASYYEQYF	TGTGCCAGCAGCTTAGGCGCTTCTTACTACGAGCAGTACTTC